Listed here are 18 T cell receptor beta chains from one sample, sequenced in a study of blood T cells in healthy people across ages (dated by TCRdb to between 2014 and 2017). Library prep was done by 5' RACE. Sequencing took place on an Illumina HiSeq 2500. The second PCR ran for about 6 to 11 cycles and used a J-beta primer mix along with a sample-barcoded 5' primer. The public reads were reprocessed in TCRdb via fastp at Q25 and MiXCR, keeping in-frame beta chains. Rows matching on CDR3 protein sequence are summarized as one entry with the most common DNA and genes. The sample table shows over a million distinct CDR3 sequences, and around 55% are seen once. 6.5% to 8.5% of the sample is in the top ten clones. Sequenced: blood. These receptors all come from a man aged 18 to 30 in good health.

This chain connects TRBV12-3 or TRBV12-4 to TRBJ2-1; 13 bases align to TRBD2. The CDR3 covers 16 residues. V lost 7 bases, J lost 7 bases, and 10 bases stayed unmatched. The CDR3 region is CASTPPGLAGENEQFF. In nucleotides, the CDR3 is TGTGCCAGCACCCCGCCCGGACTAGCGGGGGAAAATGAGCAGTTCTTC.

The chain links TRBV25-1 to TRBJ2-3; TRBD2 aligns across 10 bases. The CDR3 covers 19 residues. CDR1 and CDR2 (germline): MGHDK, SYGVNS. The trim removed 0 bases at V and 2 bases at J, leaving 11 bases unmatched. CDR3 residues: CASSEYNAGLAGVTDTQYF. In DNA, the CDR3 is TGTGCCAGCAGTGAATATAATGCGGGGCTAGCGGGGGTCACAGATACGCAGTATTTT.

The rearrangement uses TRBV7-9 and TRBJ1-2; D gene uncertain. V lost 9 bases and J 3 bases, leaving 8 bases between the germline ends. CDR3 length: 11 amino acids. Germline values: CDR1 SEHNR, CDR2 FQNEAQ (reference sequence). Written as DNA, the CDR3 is TGTGCCAGTACGAGGGACTATGGCTACACCTTC. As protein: CASTRDYGYTF.

CDR3 region: CASSPRTGRLYGYTF. The CDR3 DNA is TGTGCCAGCAGTCCCCGGACAGGGCGTCTCTATGGCTACACCTTC. The V call is TRBV6-1, the J call TRBJ1-2; TRBD1 aligns across 8 bases. The CDR3 length is 15 residues. Germline loops: CDR1 MNHNS, CDR2 SASEGT. The junction had 9 bases not matched to a gene; V was cut back by 5 bases and J by 4 bases.

In DNA form, the CDR3 reads TGCGCCAGCAGCCAAGGTCGGGCTCTCGAAGAGACCCAGTACTTC. This encodes CASSQGRALEETQYF. The chain recombines TRBV4-1 with TRBJ2-5; D remains ambiguous. This CDR3 region has 15 residues. Trimming cost V 1 base and J 3 bases, with 12 bases left between them. CDR1 and CDR2 (germline): MGHRA, YSYEKL.

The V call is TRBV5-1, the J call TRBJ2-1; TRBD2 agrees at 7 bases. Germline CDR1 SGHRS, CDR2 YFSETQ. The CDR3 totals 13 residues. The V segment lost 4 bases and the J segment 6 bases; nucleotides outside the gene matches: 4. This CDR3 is CASSPTSVNEQFF. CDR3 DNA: TGCGCCAGCAGCCCAACTAGCGTCAATGAGCAGTTCTTC. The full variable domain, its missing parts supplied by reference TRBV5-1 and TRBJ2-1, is KAGVTQTPRYLIKTRGQQVTLSCSPISGHRSVSWYQQTPGQGLQFLFEYFSETQRNKGNFPGRFSGRQFSNSRSEMNVSTLELGDSALYLCASSPTSVNEQFFGPGTRLTVL.

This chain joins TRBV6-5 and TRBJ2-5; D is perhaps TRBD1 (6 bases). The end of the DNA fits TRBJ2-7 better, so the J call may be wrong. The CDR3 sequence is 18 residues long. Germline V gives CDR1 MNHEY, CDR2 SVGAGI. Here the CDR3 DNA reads TGTGCCAGCAGTTACTCGCTAGGGGGAGCGGCCTGGGGCTACGAGCAGTACTTC. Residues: CASSYSLGGAAWGYEQYF.

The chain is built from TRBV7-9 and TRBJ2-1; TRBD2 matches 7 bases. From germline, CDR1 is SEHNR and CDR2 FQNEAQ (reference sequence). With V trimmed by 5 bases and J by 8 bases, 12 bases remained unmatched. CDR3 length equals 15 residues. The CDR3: CASSLRGAGIHEQFF. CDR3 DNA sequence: TGTGCCAGCAGCCTCCGGGGAGCGGGAATCCATGAGCAGTTCTTC.

The CDR3 DNA reads TGTGCCAGGGGCCCAGGGCAGGGGGCGATTAATGAAAAACTGTTTTTT. Encoded protein: CARGPGQGAINEKLFF. The V gene is TRBV2, the J gene TRBJ1-4; TRBD1 aligns across 8 bases. Germline lookup yields CDR1 SNHLY and CDR2 FYNNEI. V trimming: 9 bases; J trimming: 4 bases; junction bases outside the gene matches: 13. CDR3 size: 16 residues. Based on the CDR3 plus reference TRBV2 and TRBJ1-4, the full variable domain is EPEVTQTPSHQVTQMGQEVILRCVPISNHLYFYWYRQILGQKVEFLVSFYNNEISEKSEIFDDQFSVERPDGSNFTLKIRSTKLEDSAMYFCARGPGQGAINEKLFFGSGTQLSVL.

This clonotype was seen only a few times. CDR3 protein: CSARRTSGGYNEQFF. The CDR3 nucleotides read TGCAGTGCTAGGCGGACTAGCGGGGGGTACAATGAGCAGTTCTTC. V gene TRBV20-1 combines with J gene TRBJ2-1; 14 bases agree with TRBD2. The CDR3 has 15 amino acids. The trim removed 3 bases at V and 4 bases at J, leaving 2 bases unmatched. In germline, CDR1 is DFQATT, CDR2 SNEGSKA (reference sequence).

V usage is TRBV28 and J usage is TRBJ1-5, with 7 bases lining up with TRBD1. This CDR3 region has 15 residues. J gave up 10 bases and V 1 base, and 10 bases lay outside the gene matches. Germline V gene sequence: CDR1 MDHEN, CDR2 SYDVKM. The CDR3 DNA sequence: TGTGCCAGCAGTTTATCGCACAGGGGCCTGGGCCCCCAGCATTTT. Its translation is CASSLSHRGLGPQHF.

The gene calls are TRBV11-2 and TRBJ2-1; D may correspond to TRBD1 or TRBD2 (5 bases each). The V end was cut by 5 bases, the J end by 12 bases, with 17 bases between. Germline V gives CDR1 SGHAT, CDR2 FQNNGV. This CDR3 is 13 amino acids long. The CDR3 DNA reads TGTGCCAGCAGCCGAGGTGGTTTTGGGGGGCAGTTCTTC. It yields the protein CASSRGGFGGQFF.

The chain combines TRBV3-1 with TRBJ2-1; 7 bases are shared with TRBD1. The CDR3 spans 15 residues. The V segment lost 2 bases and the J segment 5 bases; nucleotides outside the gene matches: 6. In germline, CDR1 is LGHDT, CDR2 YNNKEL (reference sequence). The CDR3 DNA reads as TGTGCCAGCAGCCAATGGGACAGTGGACACAATGAGCAGTTCTTC. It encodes CASSQWDSGHNEQFF.

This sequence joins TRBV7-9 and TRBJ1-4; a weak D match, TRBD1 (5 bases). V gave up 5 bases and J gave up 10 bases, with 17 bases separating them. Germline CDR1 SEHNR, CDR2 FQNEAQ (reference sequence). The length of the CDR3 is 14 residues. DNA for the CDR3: TGTGCCAGCAGCCCCGGCAGGGTGCAGTTAAAACTGTTTTTT. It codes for CASSPGRVQLKLFF. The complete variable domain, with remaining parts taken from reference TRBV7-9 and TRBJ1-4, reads DTGVSQNPRHKITKRGQNVTFRCDPISEHNRLYWYRQTLGQGPEFLTYFQNEAQLEKSRLLSDRFSAERPKGSFSTLEIQRTEQGDSAMYLCASSPGRVQLKLFFGSGTQLSVL.

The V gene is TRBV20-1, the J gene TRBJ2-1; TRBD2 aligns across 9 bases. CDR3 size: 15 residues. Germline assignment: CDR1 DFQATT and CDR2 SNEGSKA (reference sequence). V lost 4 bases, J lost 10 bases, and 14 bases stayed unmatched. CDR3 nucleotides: TGCAGTGCTATCTCCTCTAGCGGGGTCGGGGTGGAGCAGTTCTTC. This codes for CSAISSSGVGVEQFF.

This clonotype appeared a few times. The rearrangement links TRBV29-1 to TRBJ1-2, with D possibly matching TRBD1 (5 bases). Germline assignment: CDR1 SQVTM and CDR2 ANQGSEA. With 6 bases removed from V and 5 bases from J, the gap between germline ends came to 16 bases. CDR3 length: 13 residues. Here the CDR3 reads CSVSGGGSYGYTF. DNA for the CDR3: TGCAGCGTATCCGGGGGGGGTAGTTATGGCTACACCTTC.

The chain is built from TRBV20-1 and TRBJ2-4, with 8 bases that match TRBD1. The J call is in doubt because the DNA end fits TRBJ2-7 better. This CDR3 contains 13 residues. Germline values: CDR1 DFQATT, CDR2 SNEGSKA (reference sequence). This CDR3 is CSARDRALYEQYF. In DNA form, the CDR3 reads TGCAGTGCTAGGGACAGGGCCTTATACGAGCAGTACTTC.

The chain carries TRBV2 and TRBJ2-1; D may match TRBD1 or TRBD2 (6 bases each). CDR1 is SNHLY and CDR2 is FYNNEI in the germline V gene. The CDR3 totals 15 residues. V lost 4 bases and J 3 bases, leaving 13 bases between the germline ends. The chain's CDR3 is CASSAGAGNYNEQFF. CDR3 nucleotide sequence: TGTGCCAGCAGTGCGGGGGCGGGTAACTACAATGAGCAGTTCTTC.